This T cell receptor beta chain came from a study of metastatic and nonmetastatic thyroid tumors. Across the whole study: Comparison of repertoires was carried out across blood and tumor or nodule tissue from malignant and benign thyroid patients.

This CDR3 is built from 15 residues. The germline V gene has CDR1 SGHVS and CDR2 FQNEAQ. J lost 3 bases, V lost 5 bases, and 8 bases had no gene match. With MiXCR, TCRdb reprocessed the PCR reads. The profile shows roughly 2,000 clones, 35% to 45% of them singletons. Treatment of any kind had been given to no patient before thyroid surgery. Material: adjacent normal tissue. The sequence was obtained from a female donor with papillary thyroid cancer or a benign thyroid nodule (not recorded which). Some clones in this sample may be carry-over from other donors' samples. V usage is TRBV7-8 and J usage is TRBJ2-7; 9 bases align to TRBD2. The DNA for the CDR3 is TGTGCCAGCAGCGACGTAGCGGGAGACGTCTACGAGCAGTACTTC. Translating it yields CASSDVAGDVYEQYF.